Listed below are T cell receptor beta chains from one sample, sequenced in a study of blood T cell repertoires in COVID-19. Produced via immunoSEQ multiplex PCR; TCRdb's table is partial and in-frame only. The data contain roughly 320,000 clones, about nine tenths of them seen just once; the ten biggest clones take up over 5.5%. Input material: peripheral blood. The source of these receptors is a woman between 45 and 60 years old with COVID-19, enrolled during active disease. The CDR3 runs from the conserved cysteine through the conserved F or W. The order of the fields is clone size, V gene, CDR3 length, D gene, J gene, CDR3 DNA, CDR3 protein. The D gene is left open where the match is weak. The size entry is marked missing in some rows and otherwise reads once, few, many or a size class.

abundance: NA
v_gene: TRBV11-3
len: 17
d_gene: NA
j_gene: TRBJ2-7
CDR3nt: TGTGCCAGCAGCTTAGAGGTTACTAGCATGAAGTGGGACGAGCAGTACTTC
CDR3aa: CASSLEVTSMKWDEQYF

abundance: NA
v_gene: TRBV7-3
len: 15
d_gene: NA
j_gene: TRBJ1-2
CDR3nt: TGTGCCAGCAGCTTAACCCCGGGGGGCTTGGATGGCTACACCTTC
CDR3aa: CASSLTPGGLDGYTF

abundance: NA
v_gene: TRBV25-1
len: 16
d_gene: NA
j_gene: TRBJ1-5
CDR3nt: TGTGCCAGCAGAAAGCTTGAAACAGTGAGGGATCAGCCCCAGCATTTT
CDR3aa: CASRKLETVRDQPQHF

abundance: NA
v_gene: TRBV7-9
len: 14
d_gene: NA
j_gene: TRBJ2-1
CDR3nt: TGTGCCAGCAGCTTAGGGGCGAGGGGGAATGAGCAGTTCTTC
CDR3aa: CASSLGARGNEQFF

abundance: NA
v_gene: TRBV5-6
len: 12
d_gene: NA
j_gene: TRBJ1-6
CDR3nt: TGTGCCAGCAGCTTGGCCCCAGGGCCCCTCCACTTT
CDR3aa: CASSLAPGPLHF

abundance: NA
v_gene: TRBV27
len: 16
d_gene: TRBD2
j_gene: TRBJ2-3
CDR3nt: TGTGCCAGCAGGAGAACTAGCGGGATTGAAACAGATACGCAGTATTTT
CDR3aa: CASRRTSGIETDTQYF

abundance: NA
v_gene: TRBV24-1
len: 16
d_gene: NA
j_gene: TRBJ2-7
CDR3nt: TGTGCCACCAGTGATGGTGGCAGGCGCTACTCCTACGAGCAGTACTTC
CDR3aa: CATSDGGRRYSYEQYF

abundance: NA
v_gene: TRBV19
len: 12
d_gene: NA
j_gene: TRBJ1-2
CDR3nt: TGTGCCAGTAGTTCGAGGGCGCATGGCTACACCTTC
CDR3aa: CASSSRAHGYTF

abundance: NA
v_gene: TRBV4-1
len: 15
d_gene: TRBD1
j_gene: TRBJ2-2
CDR3nt: TGCGCCAGTACAAGGGGACAGGGGATCACCGGGGAGCTGTTTTTT
CDR3aa: CASTRGQGITGELFF

abundance: NA
v_gene: TRBV18
len: 16
d_gene: NA
j_gene: TRBJ1-3
CDR3nt: TGTGCCAGCTCAGAGACTCAAGAGATCTCTGGAAACACCATATATTTT
CDR3aa: CASSETQEISGNTIYF

abundance: NA
v_gene: TRBV7-3
len: 15
d_gene: TRBD2
j_gene: TRBJ2-3
CDR3nt: TGTGCCAGCAGTTCAGGGTCTAGCGGGTCTATTACGCAGTATTTT
CDR3aa: CASSSGSSGSITQYF

abundance: NA
v_gene: TRBV6-1
len: 14
d_gene: TRBD1
j_gene: TRBJ1-3
CDR3nt: TGTGCCAGCAGTGACGGACAGGGGGGAAACACCATATATTTT
CDR3aa: CASSDGQGGNTIYF

abundance: NA
v_gene: TRBV21-1
len: 15
d_gene: NA
j_gene: TRBJ1-5
CDR3nt: TGTGCCAGCAGCAATTTAATCGGGGGATCTCAGCCCCAGCATTTT
CDR3aa: CASSNLIGGSQPQHF

abundance: NA
v_gene: TRBV3-1/TRBV3-2
len: 15
d_gene: TRBD1
j_gene: TRBJ1-1
CDR3nt: TGTGCCAGCAGCCACCCCTCAGGGGGTTTCACTGAAGCTTTCTTT
CDR3aa: CASSHPSGGFTEAFF

abundance: NA
v_gene: TRBV29-1
len: 14
d_gene: TRBD2
j_gene: TRBJ2-1
CDR3nt: TGCAGCGTTCCGAGCGGGACGGGTTACAATGAGCAGTTCTTC
CDR3aa: CSVPSGTGYNEQFF

abundance: NA
v_gene: TRBV6-5
len: 13
d_gene: NA
j_gene: TRBJ1-4
CDR3nt: TGTGCCAGCAGCCGGGACATTGGGGAAAAACTGTTTTTT
CDR3aa: CASSRDIGEKLFF

abundance: NA
v_gene: TRBV18
len: 13
d_gene: NA
j_gene: TRBJ2-7
CDR3nt: TGTGCCAGCTCACTTGGCACCTCCTACGAGCAGTACTTC
CDR3aa: CASSLGTSYEQYF

abundance: NA
v_gene: TRBV7-2
len: 15
d_gene: NA
j_gene: TRBJ2-7
CDR3nt: TGTGCCAGCAGCTCCGTGTTAGGGGCCTCCTACGAGCAGTACTTC
CDR3aa: CASSSVLGASYEQYF

abundance: NA
v_gene: TRBV29-1
len: 21
d_gene: TRBD2
j_gene: TRBJ2-1
CDR3nt: TGCAGCGTTGATCAAGGGGGCATTCTGACTAGCGGGAGTTGGAACTACAATGAGCAGTTCTTC
CDR3aa: CSVDQGGILTSGSWNYNEQFF

abundance: NA
v_gene: TRBV27
len: 19
d_gene: TRBD2
j_gene: TRBJ2-3
CDR3nt: TGTGCCAGCAGTTTCTGGGCTAGCGGGAGTTTACGTTTGGCAGATACGCAGTATTTT
CDR3aa: CASSFWASGSLRLADTQYF

abundance: NA
v_gene: TRBV7-2
len: 12
d_gene: TRBD2
j_gene: TRBJ2-1
CDR3nt: TGTGCCACCCGAGCGGGATCGAATGAGCAGTTCTTC
CDR3aa: CATRAGSNEQFF

abundance: few
v_gene: TRBV6-5
len: 13
d_gene: NA
j_gene: TRBJ1-4
CDR3nt: TGTGCCAGCAGGAGGGACACCCTTGAAAAACTGTTTTTT
CDR3aa: CASRRDTLEKLFF

abundance: NA
v_gene: TRBV3-1/TRBV3-2
len: 16
d_gene: TRBD1
j_gene: TRBJ2-1
CDR3nt: TGTGCCAGCAGCCAAGGGTTGTCAGGGGGCTTAGGAGAGCAGTTCTTC
CDR3aa: CASSQGLSGGLGEQFF

abundance: NA
v_gene: TRBV7-9
len: 12
d_gene: NA
j_gene: TRBJ2-7
CDR3nt: TGTGCCAGCAGCTCCCTCTCCTACGAGCAGTACTTC
CDR3aa: CASSSLSYEQYF

abundance: NA
v_gene: TRBV2
len: 14
d_gene: NA
j_gene: TRBJ2-2
CDR3nt: TGTGCCAGCAGTGACAGGGGGAACACCGGGGAGCTGTTTTTT
CDR3aa: CASSDRGNTGELFF

abundance: NA
v_gene: TRBV4-1
len: 15
d_gene: TRBD1
j_gene: TRBJ2-3
CDR3nt: TGCGCCAGCAGCCAAGATCCTCGAGGGGGCGATACGCAGTATTTT
CDR3aa: CASSQDPRGGDTQYF

abundance: NA
v_gene: TRBV7-2
len: 15
d_gene: NA
j_gene: TRBJ2-1
CDR3nt: TGTGCCAGCAGCTTGGATCTAGCCTCCTACAATGAGCAGTTCTTC
CDR3aa: CASSLDLASYNEQFF

abundance: NA
v_gene: TRBV30
len: 12
d_gene: NA
j_gene: TRBJ1-2
CDR3nt: TGTGCCTGGGGGGGGAGCGGGCATGGCTACACCTTC
CDR3aa: CAWGGSGHGYTF

abundance: NA
v_gene: TRBV11-3
len: 16
d_gene: TRBD2
j_gene: TRBJ2-1
CDR3nt: TGTGCCAGCAGCTTAGTGGGGGGTAGCGGGAAAAATGAGCAGTTCTTC
CDR3aa: CASSLVGGSGKNEQFF

abundance: NA
v_gene: TRBV7-9
len: 13
d_gene: TRBD2
j_gene: TRBJ2-2
CDR3nt: TGTGCCAGCAAAGGCGGGAGATCCGGGGAGCTGTTTTTT
CDR3aa: CASKGGRSGELFF

abundance: NA
v_gene: TRBV19
len: 13
d_gene: NA
j_gene: TRBJ2-1
CDR3nt: TGTGCCAGTAGTATGGACAGCCACAATGAGCAGTTCTTC
CDR3aa: CASSMDSHNEQFF

abundance: NA
v_gene: TRBV7-2
len: 15
d_gene: NA
j_gene: TRBJ2-3
CDR3nt: TGTGCCAGCAGCTTAGGCGGAAAAAGGACAGATACGCAGTATTTT
CDR3aa: CASSLGGKRTDTQYF

abundance: NA
v_gene: TRBV5-6
len: 16
d_gene: NA
j_gene: TRBJ1-1
CDR3nt: TGTGCCAGCAGCCCTTCGACCGCTATGCGGGACACTGAAGCTTTCTTT
CDR3aa: CASSPSTAMRDTEAFF

abundance: NA
v_gene: TRBV18
len: 12
d_gene: NA
j_gene: TRBJ2-1
CDR3nt: TGTGCCAGCTCACCAGACGGGGTGAAGCAGTTCTTC
CDR3aa: CASSPDGVKQFF

abundance: NA
v_gene: TRBV18
len: 13
d_gene: TRBD1
j_gene: TRBJ1-1
CDR3nt: TGTGCCAGCTCAGGGACAGTGAACACTGAAGCTTTCTTT
CDR3aa: CASSGTVNTEAFF

abundance: NA
v_gene: TRBV7-2
len: 17
d_gene: NA
j_gene: TRBJ1-2
CDR3nt: TGTGCCAGCAGCTTAGCGCCTGGGCTAGGGAGTTACTATGGCTACACCTTC
CDR3aa: CASSLAPGLGSYYGYTF

abundance: NA
v_gene: TRBV27
len: 15
d_gene: TRBD1
j_gene: TRBJ2-7
CDR3nt: TGTGCCAGCAGTTCTCAGACAGGGACCTCACGCGAGCAGTACTTC
CDR3aa: CASSSQTGTSREQYF

abundance: NA
v_gene: TRBV7-3
len: 16
d_gene: NA
j_gene: TRBJ2-2
CDR3nt: TGTGCCAGCAGCTTTGACGGACACCTAAACACCGGGGAGCTGTTTTTT
CDR3aa: CASSFDGHLNTGELFF

abundance: NA
v_gene: TRBV11-2
len: 18
d_gene: TRBD1
j_gene: TRBJ2-6
CDR3nt: TGTGCCAGCAGCTTATTGGGACAGGGGCTCCCTGGGGCCAACGTCCTGACTTTC
CDR3aa: CASSLLGQGLPGANVLTF

abundance: NA
v_gene: TRBV3-1/TRBV3-2
len: 17
d_gene: TRBD2
j_gene: TRBJ2-3
CDR3nt: TGTGCCAGCAGCCAAGAGAGACTAGCGGGAGGAATAGATACGCAGTATTTT
CDR3aa: CASSQERLAGGIDTQYF

abundance: NA
v_gene: TRBV29-1
len: 14
d_gene: TRBD2
j_gene: TRBJ2-1
CDR3nt: TGCAGCGTTGAGGAGCCTAGCGGGAAGGGGTGGCAGTTCTTC
CDR3aa: CSVEEPSGKGWQFF

abundance: few
v_gene: TRBV3-1/TRBV3-2
len: 15
d_gene: TRBD2
j_gene: TRBJ2-7
CDR3nt: TGTGCCAGCAGCCCGGGGACTAGCGGTTCCTACGAGCAGTACTTC
CDR3aa: CASSPGTSGSYEQYF

abundance: NA
v_gene: TRBV6-4
len: 11
d_gene: TRBD1
j_gene: TRBJ1-1
CDR3nt: TGTGCCAGCAGTGGACAGGGAGGCGCTTTCTTT
CDR3aa: CASSGQGGAFF

abundance: NA
v_gene: TRBV6-1
len: 15
d_gene: NA
j_gene: TRBJ2-3
CDR3nt: TGTGCCAGCAGTGAAAACGTGGGCAACACAGATACGCAGTATTTT
CDR3aa: CASSENVGNTDTQYF

abundance: NA
v_gene: TRBV24-1
len: 16
d_gene: TRBD1
j_gene: TRBJ2-1
CDR3nt: TGTGCCACCAGTGATTTAACGGGACAGGGTGACAATGAGCAGTTCTTC
CDR3aa: CATSDLTGQGDNEQFF

abundance: NA
v_gene: TRBV6-5
len: 13
d_gene: TRBD1
j_gene: TRBJ1-2
CDR3nt: TGTGCCAGCAGGGGAGACAGGGTCGGCGGCTACACCTTC
CDR3aa: CASRGDRVGGYTF

abundance: once
v_gene: TRBV25-1
len: 12
d_gene: NA
j_gene: TRBJ2-7
CDR3nt: TGTGCCAGCAGGGGCGGGACCTACGAGCAGTACTTC
CDR3aa: CASRGGTYEQYF

abundance: NA
v_gene: TRBV27
len: 20
d_gene: TRBD2
j_gene: TRBJ2-1
CDR3nt: TGTGCCAGCACCCATCCCCAGGGGGGACTAGCGGGAGTGAGGGTCAATGAGCAGTTCTTC
CDR3aa: CASTHPQGGLAGVRVNEQFF

abundance: NA
v_gene: TRBV27
len: 12
d_gene: NA
j_gene: TRBJ1-2
CDR3nt: TGTGCCAGCACCATGCGGGGGGCCGCCTACACCTTC
CDR3aa: CASTMRGAAYTF

abundance: NA
v_gene: TRBV14
len: 19
d_gene: TRBD2
j_gene: TRBJ2-5
CDR3nt: TGTGCCAGCAGCCAATGGGCCCTGGGCACGGAGCGGGGCCGAGAGACCCAGTACTTC
CDR3aa: CASSQWALGTERGRETQYF

abundance: NA
v_gene: TRBV18
len: 12
d_gene: NA
j_gene: TRBJ1-1
CDR3nt: TGTGCCAGCTCACCGCCGAGCGGTGAAGCTTTCTTT
CDR3aa: CASSPPSGEAFF

abundance: once
v_gene: TRBV19
len: 15
d_gene: TRBD1
j_gene: TRBJ1-1
CDR3nt: TGTGCCAGTAGTATAGAGGGACAGCCGAACACTGAAGCTTTCTTT
CDR3aa: CASSIEGQPNTEAFF

abundance: NA
v_gene: TRBV5-1
len: 12
d_gene: NA
j_gene: TRBJ2-5
CDR3nt: TGCGCCAGCAGCTTGCCAGGCGAGACCCAGTACTTC
CDR3aa: CASSLPGETQYF

abundance: few
v_gene: TRBV29-1
len: 11
d_gene: NA
j_gene: TRBJ1-2
CDR3nt: TGCAGCGGGGGGGCGGGGGGCGGCTACACCTTC
CDR3aa: CSGGAGGGYTF

abundance: NA
v_gene: TRBV7-9
len: 14
d_gene: NA
j_gene: TRBJ1-1
CDR3nt: TGTGCCAGCAGCCAATTACAGGGGAACACTGAAGCTTTCTTT
CDR3aa: CASSQLQGNTEAFF

abundance: NA
v_gene: TRBV4-1
len: 18
d_gene: NA
j_gene: TRBJ1-1
CDR3nt: TGCGCCAGCAGCCAAGACCCCACCGGATCCAGGATTAACACTGAAGCTTTCTTT
CDR3aa: CASSQDPTGSRINTEAFF

abundance: few
v_gene: TRBV6-6
len: 14
d_gene: TRBD1
j_gene: TRBJ1-2
CDR3nt: TGTGCCAGCACGTTACCCCGGGACAGCTATGGCTACACCTTC
CDR3aa: CASTLPRDSYGYTF